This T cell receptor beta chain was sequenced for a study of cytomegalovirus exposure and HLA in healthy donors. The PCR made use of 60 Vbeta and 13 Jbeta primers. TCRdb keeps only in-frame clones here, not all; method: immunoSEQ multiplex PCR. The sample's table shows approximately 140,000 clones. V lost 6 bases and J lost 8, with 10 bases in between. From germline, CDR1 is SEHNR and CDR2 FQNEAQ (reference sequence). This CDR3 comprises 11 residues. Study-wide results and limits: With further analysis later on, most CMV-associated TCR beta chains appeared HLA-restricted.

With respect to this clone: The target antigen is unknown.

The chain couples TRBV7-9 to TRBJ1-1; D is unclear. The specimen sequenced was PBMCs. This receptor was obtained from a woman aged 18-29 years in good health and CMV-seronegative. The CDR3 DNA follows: TGTGCCAGCAGGTTAACTACGGAAGCTTTCTTT. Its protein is CASRLTTEAFF.